These T cell receptor beta chains were read from a single sample in a study of neurological immune-mediated disorders. TCRdb recomputed calls from the 5' RACE reads with MiXCR, one row per CDR3 protein. Of about 81,000 distinct CDR3 sequences listed, about 4% are singletons. Sequences were obtained from PBMCs. These receptor sequences come from a woman in her sixties or seventies with multiple sclerosis. Each CDR3 is given with its conserved first and last residue. A D gene is named only where the DNA matches it firmly.

TRBV28,-,CASSLSRVGTEAFF
TRBV7-7,-,CASSVQNTGELFF
TRBV20-1,-,CSASARPSANSNQPQHF
TRBV12-3/TRBV12-4,-,CASSLALGRAAFF
TRBV12-3/TRBV12-4,-,CASSFIGSWDSTADTQYF
TRBV9,TRBD1,CASSAYGQGADEQYF
TRBV9,-,CASSVELGVPNTEAFF
TRBV7-6,-,CASSLDVPGGLTDTQYF
TRBV6-5,-,CASRGQFNQPQHF
TRBV5-1,-,CASSLGQTYNEQFF
TRBV5-1,-,CASRLERVSSYNEQFF
TRBV28,TRBD1,CASSLNVGTGRSGNTIYF
TRBV10-3,-,CAISESITMISGNTIYF
TRBV7-9,-,CASSLGEGGEKLFF
TRBV5-1,TRBD1,CASSQTGGSYEQYF
TRBV7-2,-,CASSLARPGELFF
TRBV27,-,CASSLGAEVTYEQYF
TRBV7-2,-,CASSLPGARALF
TRBV20-1,TRBD1,CSANRGPDNTEAFF
TRBV15,TRBD1,CATSRGQVSSNQPQHF
TRBV5-1,TRBD2,CASSSGLAGAPRETQYF
TRBV12-3/TRBV12-4,-,CASSYNYEQYF
TRBV7-9,-,CASSKELRGTEAFF
TRBV12-3/TRBV12-4,-,CASTPRSAANTEAFF
TRBV5-1,-,CASSLLPGLNTEAFF
TRBV5-1,TRBD1,CASSFISTGTATEAFF
TRBV6-5,-,CASRSRTVSSGNTIYF
TRBV4-1,-,CASSHQTENEQFF
TRBV27,-,CASSFRSGGSGNTIYF
TRBV5-1,TRBD2,CASSPSGGTYNEQFF
TRBV5-1,-,CASSPQGFSPLHF
TRBV7-9,TRBD1,CASSQDRDSNQPQHF
TRBV20-1,TRBD1,CSARRRSRGLEQFF
TRBV5-1,-,CASSLEVGNTEAFF
TRBV5-1,TRBD2,CASSRLAGSTDTQYF
TRBV12-3/TRBV12-4,TRBD1,CASSTDRGYEQYF
TRBV5-1,-,CASSLVAGLNNSPLHF
TRBV6-2/TRBV6-3,-,CASSSTGTEAFF
TRBV12-3/TRBV12-4,-,CASSISGMSSYEQYF
TRBV27,-,CASWQSGGNTIYF
TRBV6-5,-,CASSYDRTSNEKLFF
TRBV12-3/TRBV12-4,TRBD1,CASSSTGTEQYF
TRBV11-2,-,CASSFSAVGLNTEAFF
TRBV7-8,TRBD2,CASSFPSGGPDNQETQYF